This is a list of T cell receptor beta chains from one sample in a study of molecular identifiers for immune sequencing clone quantification. TCRdb passed the PCR reads through MiXCR, listing each CDR3 protein once. Of some 41,000 distinct CDR3 sequences in the sample, approximately 18% are singletons; the top ten hold about 6.6%. Material for sequencing was naive CD8+ T cells from blood, with Jurkat cell RNA spiked in. The receptors were gathered from a human donor in good health. Some libraries in this study had Jurkat cell RNA spiked in. Both conserved end residues are part of each CDR3. Each record gives: CDR3 protein, CDR3 DNA, D gene, J gene, V gene, clone size. A D gene is named only where the DNA matches it firmly. Some rows have no size entry. The others give once, few or many, or a class for an expanded clone.

CDR3aa: CASSYNILAGSYEQYF; CDR3nt: TGTGCCAGCAGTTACAATATTCTAGCGGGGTCCTACGAGCAGTACTTC; d_gene: TRBD2; j_gene: TRBJ2-7; v_gene: TRBV6-5; abundance: few
CDR3aa: CATSSASGLYNEQFF; CDR3nt: TGTGCCACCAGCAGTGCTAGCGGGTTGTACAATGAGCAGTTCTTC; d_gene: TRBD2; j_gene: TRBJ2-1; v_gene: TRBV15; abundance: many
CDR3aa: CASNDPGQLEETQYF; CDR3nt: TGTGCCAGCAACGACCCGGGACAGTTAGAAGAGACCCAGTACTTC; d_gene: TRBD1; j_gene: TRBJ2-5; v_gene: TRBV7-2; abundance: many
CDR3aa: CASSQDDRGEAYGYTF; CDR3nt: TGTGCCAGCAGCCAAGATGATCGCGGGGAGGCCTATGGCTACACCTTC; d_gene: NA; j_gene: TRBJ1-2; v_gene: TRBV4-2; abundance: many
CDR3aa: CASTQSAVGQETQYF; CDR3nt: TGTGCCAGCACCCAATCCGCAGTGGGCCAAGAGACCCAGTACTTC; d_gene: NA; j_gene: TRBJ2-5; v_gene: TRBV12-3/TRBV12-4; abundance: many
CDR3aa: CASSVGGQSYEQYF; CDR3nt: TGTGCCAGCAGCGTTGGGGGACAGAGCTACGAGCAGTACTTC; d_gene: TRBD1; j_gene: TRBJ2-7; v_gene: TRBV9; abundance: many
CDR3aa: CASSSTSGNQGTQYF; CDR3nt: TGTGCCAGCAGCTCCACTAGCGGGAACCAAGGGACCCAGTACTTC; d_gene: TRBD2; j_gene: TRBJ2-5; v_gene: TRBV13; abundance: NA
CDR3aa: CASSFGYHEQYF; CDR3nt: TGTGCCAGCAGCTTTGGTTACCACGAGCAGTACTTC; d_gene: NA; j_gene: TRBJ2-7; v_gene: TRBV7-9; abundance: many
CDR3aa: CASIEQGADEQYF; CDR3nt: TGTGCCAGCATCGAACAGGGTGCTGACGAGCAGTACTTC; d_gene: NA; j_gene: TRBJ2-7; v_gene: TRBV28; abundance: many
CDR3aa: CASSFGTSGSLEQFF; CDR3nt: TGTGCCAGCAGCTTCGGGACTAGCGGGAGTCTTGAGCAGTTCTTC; d_gene: TRBD2; j_gene: TRBJ2-1; v_gene: TRBV7-3; abundance: many
CDR3aa: CASSLALLTSGRANEQFF; CDR3nt: TGTGCCAGCAGCTTAGCCCTACTGACTAGCGGGAGAGCAAATGAGCAGTTCTTC; d_gene: TRBD2; j_gene: TRBJ2-1; v_gene: TRBV11-2; abundance: few
CDR3aa: CASRDFTSGRRYEQYF; CDR3nt: TGCGCCAGCAGAGACTTTACTAGCGGGAGACGCTACGAGCAGTACTTC; d_gene: TRBD2; j_gene: TRBJ2-7; v_gene: TRBV10-2; abundance: many
CDR3aa: CASSHVPGQGTGELFF; CDR3nt: TGTGCCAGCAGCCATGTCCCGGGACAGGGAACCGGGGAGCTGTTTTTT; d_gene: TRBD1; j_gene: TRBJ2-2; v_gene: TRBV7-9; abundance: many
CDR3aa: CASSSDRGFSSPLHF; CDR3nt: TGTGCCAGCAGCTCGGACAGGGGTTTTTCTTCACCCCTCCACTTT; d_gene: TRBD1; j_gene: TRBJ1-6; v_gene: TRBV7-9; abundance: many
CDR3aa: CSAPGSSSYNEQFF; CDR3nt: TGCAGTGCCCCCGGGTCTAGCTCCTACAATGAGCAGTTCTTC; d_gene: NA; j_gene: TRBJ2-1; v_gene: TRBV20-1; abundance: many
CDR3aa: CASSGGIEQFF; CDR3nt: TGTGCCAGCAGTGGGGGGATCGAGCAGTTCTTC; d_gene: NA; j_gene: TRBJ2-1; v_gene: TRBV2; abundance: NA
CDR3aa: CASSQVGAGELFF; CDR3nt: TGTGCCAGCAGCCAAGTGGGGGCCGGGGAGCTGTTTTTT; d_gene: NA; j_gene: TRBJ2-2; v_gene: TRBV14; abundance: many
CDR3aa: CASSSTSAEQFF; CDR3nt: TGTGCCAGCAGCTCGACTAGCGCTGAGCAGTTCTTC; d_gene: TRBD2; j_gene: TRBJ2-1; v_gene: TRBV5-4; abundance: many
CDR3aa: CACSLLLAGGSVEQFF; CDR3nt: TGTGCCTGCAGTTTATTATTAGCGGGAGGATCTGTTGAGCAGTTCTTC; d_gene: TRBD2; j_gene: TRBJ2-1; v_gene: TRBV28; abundance: NA
CDR3aa: CAIGRDSTYEQYF; CDR3nt: TGTGCCATCGGTCGGGACAGCACCTACGAGCAGTACTTC; d_gene: TRBD1; j_gene: TRBJ2-7; v_gene: TRBV10-3; abundance: few
CDR3aa: CASSSIGTDTQYF; CDR3nt: TGCGCCAGCAGCAGCATAGGGACAGATACGCAGTATTTT; d_gene: NA; j_gene: TRBJ2-3; v_gene: TRBV4-3; abundance: NA
CDR3aa: CSSVAKNIQYF; CDR3nt: TGCAGCTCTGTAGCCAAAAACATTCAGTACTTC; d_gene: NA; j_gene: TRBJ2-4; v_gene: TRBV29-1; abundance: many
CDR3aa: CASSDDTGELFF; CDR3nt: TGTGCCAGCAGTGACGACACCGGGGAGCTGTTTTTT; d_gene: NA; j_gene: TRBJ2-2; v_gene: TRBV6-5; abundance: many
CDR3aa: CATSKGGGPDTQYF; CDR3nt: TGTGCCACCAGCAAGGGGGGCGGGCCAGATACGCAGTATTTT; d_gene: NA; j_gene: TRBJ2-3; v_gene: TRBV15; abundance: few
CDR3aa: CASSLTQSTDTQYF; CDR3nt: TGTGCCAGCAGCTTAACGCAGTCCACAGATACGCAGTATTTT; d_gene: NA; j_gene: TRBJ2-3; v_gene: TRBV7-3; abundance: many
CDR3aa: CASSLMGPYNEQFF; CDR3nt: TGTGCCAGCAGTTTAATGGGGCCCTACAATGAGCAGTTCTTC; d_gene: NA; j_gene: TRBJ2-1; v_gene: TRBV27; abundance: many
CDR3aa: CASGYVGTGRNEQYF; CDR3nt: TGTGCCAGCGGATACGTCGGGACAGGGAGAAACGAGCAGTACTTC; d_gene: TRBD1; j_gene: TRBJ2-7; v_gene: TRBV6-5; abundance: many
CDR3aa: CASSGGLAGGAFADTQYF; CDR3nt: TGTGCCAGCAGCGGGGGACTAGCGGGAGGCGCATTTGCAGATACGCAGTATTTT; d_gene: TRBD2; j_gene: TRBJ2-3; v_gene: TRBV13; abundance: many
CDR3aa: CASSRSNIDEQFF; CDR3nt: TGTGCCAGCAGCCGGTCGAACATCGATGAGCAGTTCTTC; d_gene: NA; j_gene: TRBJ2-1; v_gene: TRBV3-1; abundance: few
CDR3aa: CASSQGWTSGIYEQYF; CDR3nt: TGTGCCAGCAGTCAGGGGTGGACTAGCGGGATTTACGAGCAGTACTTC; d_gene: TRBD2; j_gene: TRBJ2-7; v_gene: TRBV27; abundance: NA
CDR3aa: CASSFTNMNTEAFF; CDR3nt: TGTGCCAGCAGCTTCACTAACATGAACACTGAAGCTTTCTTT; d_gene: NA; j_gene: TRBJ1-1; v_gene: TRBV7-9; abundance: many
CDR3aa: CASSLAIASGSKMGYEQYF; CDR3nt: TGTGCCAGCAGCTTAGCGATTGCTAGCGGGAGTAAAATGGGCTACGAGCAGTACTTC; d_gene: TRBD2; j_gene: TRBJ2-7; v_gene: TRBV7-6; abundance: many
CDR3aa: CSTSGQGMNYGYTF; CDR3nt: TGCAGCACTTCGGGACAGGGGATGAATTATGGCTACACCTTC; d_gene: TRBD1; j_gene: TRBJ1-2; v_gene: TRBV29-1; abundance: many
CDR3aa: CASSLVSGQETQYF; CDR3nt: TGTGCCAGCAGTTTAGTCAGCGGTCAAGAGACCCAGTACTTC; d_gene: NA; j_gene: TRBJ2-5; v_gene: TRBV27; abundance: many
CDR3aa: CASSMDRGQYEQYF; CDR3nt: TGTGCCAGCAGCATGGACAGGGGCCAATACGAGCAGTACTTC; d_gene: TRBD1; j_gene: TRBJ2-7; v_gene: TRBV27; abundance: many
CDR3aa: CSAWQGSEQYF; CDR3nt: TGCAGCGCCTGGCAGGGGAGCGAGCAGTACTTC; d_gene: NA; j_gene: TRBJ2-7; v_gene: TRBV29-1; abundance: many
CDR3aa: CASSYYPKKYEQYF; CDR3nt: TGTGCCAGCAGCTATTACCCCAAAAAGTACGAGCAGTACTTC; d_gene: NA; j_gene: TRBJ2-7; v_gene: TRBV7-2; abundance: many
CDR3aa: CASIRTGTMNTEAFF; CDR3nt: TGTGCCTCGATCAGAACGGGAACAATGAACACTGAAGCTTTCTTT; d_gene: NA; j_gene: TRBJ1-1; v_gene: TRBV19; abundance: NA
CDR3aa: CASSALLMSSTDTQYF; CDR3nt: TGTGCCAGCAGCGCTCTTTTGATGTCTAGCACAGATACGCAGTATTTT; d_gene: NA; j_gene: TRBJ2-3; v_gene: TRBV2; abundance: many
CDR3aa: CASLAMDRASGELFF; CDR3nt: TGTGCCAGCCTTGCGATGGACAGGGCGTCCGGGGAGCTGTTTTTT; d_gene: TRBD1; j_gene: TRBJ2-2; v_gene: TRBV6-2/TRBV6-3; abundance: few
CDR3aa: CSGDGGDYGYTF; CDR3nt: TGCAGCGGGGACGGGGGAGACTATGGCTACACCTTC; d_gene: NA; j_gene: TRBJ1-2; v_gene: TRBV29-1; abundance: few
CDR3aa: CASSYSTRLGETQYF; CDR3nt: TGTGCCAGCAGTTACTCTACGCGTCTAGGGGAGACCCAGTACTTC; d_gene: NA; j_gene: TRBJ2-5; v_gene: TRBV6-5; abundance: many
CDR3aa: CASSPGLAGGGEQFF; CDR3nt: TGTGCCAGCAGCCCAGGACTAGCGGGAGGTGGTGAGCAGTTCTTC; d_gene: TRBD2; j_gene: TRBJ2-1; v_gene: TRBV14; abundance: many
CDR3aa: CASSPLGTSGNTGELFF; CDR3nt: TGTGCCAGCAGCCCATTAGGGACTAGCGGGAACACCGGGGAGCTGTTTTTT; d_gene: TRBD2; j_gene: TRBJ2-2; v_gene: TRBV9; abundance: many
CDR3aa: CASSLIMRAGETQYF; CDR3nt: TGTGCCAGCAGTTTAATAATGCGGGCCGGAGAGACCCAGTACTTC; d_gene: NA; j_gene: TRBJ2-5; v_gene: TRBV28; abundance: many